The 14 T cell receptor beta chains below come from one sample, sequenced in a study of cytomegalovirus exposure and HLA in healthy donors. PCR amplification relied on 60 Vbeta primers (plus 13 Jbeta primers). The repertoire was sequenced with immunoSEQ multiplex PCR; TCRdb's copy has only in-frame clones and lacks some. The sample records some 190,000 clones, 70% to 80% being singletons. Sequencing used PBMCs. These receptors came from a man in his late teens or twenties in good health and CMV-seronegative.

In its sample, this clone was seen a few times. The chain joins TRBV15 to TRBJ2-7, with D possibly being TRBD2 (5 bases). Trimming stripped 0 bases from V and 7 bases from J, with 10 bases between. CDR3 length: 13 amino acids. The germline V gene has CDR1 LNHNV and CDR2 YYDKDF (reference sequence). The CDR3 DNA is TGTGCCACCAGCAGAGAATCAGGAGGAGAGCAGTACTTC. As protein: CATSRESGGEQYF.

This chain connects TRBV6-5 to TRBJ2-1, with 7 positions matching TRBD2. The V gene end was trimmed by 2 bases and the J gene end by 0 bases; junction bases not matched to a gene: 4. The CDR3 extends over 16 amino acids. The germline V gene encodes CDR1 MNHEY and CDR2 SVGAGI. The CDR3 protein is CASSYRAGASYNEQFF. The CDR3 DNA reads TGTGCCAGCAGTTACCGCGCGGGAGCCTCCTACAATGAGCAGTTCTTC.

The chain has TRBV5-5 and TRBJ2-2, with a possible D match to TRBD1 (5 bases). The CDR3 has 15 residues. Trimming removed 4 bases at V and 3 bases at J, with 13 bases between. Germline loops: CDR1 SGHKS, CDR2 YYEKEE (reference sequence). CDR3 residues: CASSPRTRDTGELFF. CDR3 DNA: TGTGCCAGCAGCCCCCGAACCAGGGACACCGGGGAGCTGTTTTTT.

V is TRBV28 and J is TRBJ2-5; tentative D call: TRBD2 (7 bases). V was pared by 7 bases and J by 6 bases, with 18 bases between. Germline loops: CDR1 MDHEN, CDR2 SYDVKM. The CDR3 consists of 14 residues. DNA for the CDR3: TGTGCCAGCATAGGATTTGGGGGGGGGCAGACCCAGTACTTC. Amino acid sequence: CASIGFGGGQTQYF.

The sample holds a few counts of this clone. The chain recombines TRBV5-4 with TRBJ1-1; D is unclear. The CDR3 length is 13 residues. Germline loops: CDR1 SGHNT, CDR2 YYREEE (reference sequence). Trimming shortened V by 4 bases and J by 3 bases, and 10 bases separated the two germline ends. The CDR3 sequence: CASSPALDTEAFF. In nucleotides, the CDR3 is TGTGCCAGCAGCCCGGCACTAGACACTGAAGCTTTCTTT.

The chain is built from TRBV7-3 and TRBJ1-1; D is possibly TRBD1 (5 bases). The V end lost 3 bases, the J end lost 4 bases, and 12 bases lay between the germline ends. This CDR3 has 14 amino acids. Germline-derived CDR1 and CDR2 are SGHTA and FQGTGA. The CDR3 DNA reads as TGTGCCAGCAGCTTGCAGGGTTGGGGCACTGAAGCTTTCTTT. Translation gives CASSLQGWGTEAFF.

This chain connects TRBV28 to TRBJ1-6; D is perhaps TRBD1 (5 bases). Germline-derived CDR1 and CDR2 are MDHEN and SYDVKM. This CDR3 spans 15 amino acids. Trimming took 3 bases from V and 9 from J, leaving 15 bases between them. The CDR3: CASSLVGRVGSPLHF. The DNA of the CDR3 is TGTGCCAGCAGTTTGGTCGGCAGGGTCGGTTCACCCCTCCACTTT. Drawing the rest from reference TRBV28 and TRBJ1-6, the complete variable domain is DVKVTQSSRYLVKRTGEKVFLECVQDMDHENMFWYRQDPGLGLRLIYFSYDVKMKEKGDIPEGYSVSREKKERFSLILESASTNQTSMYLCASSLVGRVGSPLHFGNGTRLTVT.

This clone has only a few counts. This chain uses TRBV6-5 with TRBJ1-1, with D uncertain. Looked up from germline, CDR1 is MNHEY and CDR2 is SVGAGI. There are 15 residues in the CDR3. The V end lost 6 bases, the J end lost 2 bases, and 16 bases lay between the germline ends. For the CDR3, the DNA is TGTGCCAGCAGACACTCAGGCTACCGTAACACTGAAGCTTTCTTT. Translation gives CASRHSGYRNTEAFF.

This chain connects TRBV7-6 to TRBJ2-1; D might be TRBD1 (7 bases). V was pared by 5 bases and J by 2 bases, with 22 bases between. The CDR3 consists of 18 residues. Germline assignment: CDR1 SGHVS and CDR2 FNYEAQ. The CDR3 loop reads CASSQGVAVYTPYNEQFF. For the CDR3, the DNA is TGTGCCAGCAGCCAGGGGGTAGCGGTCTACACCCCCTACAATGAGCAGTTCTTC.

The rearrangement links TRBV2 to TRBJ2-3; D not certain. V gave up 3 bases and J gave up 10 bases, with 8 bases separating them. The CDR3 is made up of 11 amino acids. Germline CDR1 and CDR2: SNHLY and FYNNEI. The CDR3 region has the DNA TGTGCCAGCAGTGAGTTCCGGGCGCAGTATTTT. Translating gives CASSEFRAQYF.

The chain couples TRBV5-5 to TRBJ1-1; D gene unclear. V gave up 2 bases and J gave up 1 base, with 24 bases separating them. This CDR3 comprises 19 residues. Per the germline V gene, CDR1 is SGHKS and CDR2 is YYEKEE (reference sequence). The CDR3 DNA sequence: TGTGCCAGCAGCTTTTTATACGCGGGGATTGGAATTGGGAACACTGAAGCTTTCTTT. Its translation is CASSFLYAGIGIGNTEAFF.

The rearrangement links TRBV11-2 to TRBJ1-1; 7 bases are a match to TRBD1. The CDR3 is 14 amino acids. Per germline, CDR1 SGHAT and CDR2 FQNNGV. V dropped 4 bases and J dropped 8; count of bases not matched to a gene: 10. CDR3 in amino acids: CASSWRQGRREAFF. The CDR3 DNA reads TGTGCCAGCAGCTGGCGACAGGGTCGGCGAGAAGCTTTCTTT. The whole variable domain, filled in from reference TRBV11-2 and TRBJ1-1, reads EAGVAQSPRYKIIEKRQSVAFWCNPISGHATLYWYQQILGQGPKLLIQFQNNGVVDDSQLPKDRFSAERLKGVDSTLKIQPAKLEDSAVYLCASSWRQGRREAFFGQGTRLTVV.

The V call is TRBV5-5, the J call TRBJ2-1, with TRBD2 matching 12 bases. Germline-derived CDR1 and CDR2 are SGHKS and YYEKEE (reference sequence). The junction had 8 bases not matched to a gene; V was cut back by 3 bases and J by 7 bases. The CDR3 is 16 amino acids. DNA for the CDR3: TGTGCCAGCAGCTCGTCGACTAGCGGGAGACGAAATGAGCAGTTCTTC. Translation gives CASSSSTSGRRNEQFF.

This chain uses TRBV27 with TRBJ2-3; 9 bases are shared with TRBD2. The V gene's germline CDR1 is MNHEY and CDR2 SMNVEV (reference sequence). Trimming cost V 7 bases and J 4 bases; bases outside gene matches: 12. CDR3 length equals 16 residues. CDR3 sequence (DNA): TGTGCCAGCAACCCCCGCGGGGGGGAGGTCCCAGATACGCAGTATTTT. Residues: CASNPRGGEVPDTQYF.